Included here is one T cell receptor beta chain sequence, with context. Its specificity is not known. PCR employed 60 Vbeta and 13 Jbeta primers. Generated by immunoSEQ multiplex PCR, the TCRdb table keeps only in-frame clones and is missing some. This sample has about 140,000 clones, with 70% found just once. Donors in the study were healthy people who gave bone marrow. Nominal health characterized the donors when sampled, though unrecorded immune exposures were likely. Trimming left V 6 bases short and J 1 base short, with 21 bases between. CDR1 is SNHLY and CDR2 is FYNNEI in the germline V gene. There are 17 residues in the CDR3. This sample was included in a study of cytomegalovirus exposure and HLA in healthy donors. Regarding the study as a whole: Rarity characterized most TCR sequences, yet some public TCRs appeared in many donors.

The TCR was taken from a woman in her thirties in good health and CMV-seronegative. The specimen was PBMCs. This chain connects TRBV2 to TRBJ1-2; no clear D. CDR3 DNA sequence: TGTGCCAGCAGGGAGAGAAAGTTGAGCTCTTTTAACTATGGCTACACCTTC. Translating gives CASRERKLSSFNYGYTF.